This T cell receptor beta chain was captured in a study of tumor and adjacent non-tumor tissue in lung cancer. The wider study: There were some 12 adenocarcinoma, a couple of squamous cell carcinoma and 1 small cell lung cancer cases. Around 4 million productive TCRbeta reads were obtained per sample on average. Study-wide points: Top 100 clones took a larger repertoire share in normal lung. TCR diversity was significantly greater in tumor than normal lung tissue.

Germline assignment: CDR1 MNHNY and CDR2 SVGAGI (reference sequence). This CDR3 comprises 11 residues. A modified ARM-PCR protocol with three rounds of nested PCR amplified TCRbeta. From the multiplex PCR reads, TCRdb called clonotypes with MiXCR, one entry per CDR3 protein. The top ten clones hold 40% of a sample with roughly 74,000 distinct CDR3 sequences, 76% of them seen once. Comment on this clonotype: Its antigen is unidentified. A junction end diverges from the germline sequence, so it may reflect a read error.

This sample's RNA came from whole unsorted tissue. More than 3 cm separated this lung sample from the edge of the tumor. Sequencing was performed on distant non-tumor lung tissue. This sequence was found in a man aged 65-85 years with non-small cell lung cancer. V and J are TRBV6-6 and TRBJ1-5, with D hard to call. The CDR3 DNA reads TGTGCCAGCTGTTTCTCGGAAGAACAGCACTTT. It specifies CASCFSEEQHF.